The 22 T cell receptor beta chains below were found in one sample sequenced in a study of control samples from healthy donors and cancer patients. Clones were read by immunoSEQ multiplex PCR, and TCRdb kept only the in-frame ones, dropping some. This table holds about 75,000 clones, around four fifths found once. The sequencing sample was made of blood. These receptors originate from a man aged 50 or older in good health.

This clone was seen a handful of times. This chain uses TRBV7-8 with TRBJ1-4, with 8 nucleotides matching TRBD1. Germline V gene lookup returns CDR1 SGHVS and CDR2 FQNEAQ. The CDR3 contains 15 residues. V trimming: 5 bases; J trimming: 4 bases; junction bases outside the gene matches: 6. The CDR3 sequence is CASSVRQGINEKLFF. Written as DNA, the CDR3 is TGTGCCAGCAGCGTAAGACAGGGGATTAATGAAAAACTGTTTTTT.

The V and J genes are TRBV7-9 and TRBJ1-2; D may be TRBD1 (6 bases). Germline CDR1 is SEHNR and CDR2 is FQNEAQ (reference sequence). Trimming removed 5 bases from V and 2 bases from J, with 15 bases in between. The CDR3 has 15 residues. CDR3 DNA sequence: TGTGCCAGCAGCCCCCAGGACAGAGCAAACTATGGCTACACCTTC. It is translated as CASSPQDRANYGYTF.

V gene TRBV7-8 combines with J gene TRBJ2-5; TRBD2 is a possible D gene (7 bases). From germline, CDR1 is SGHVS and CDR2 FQNEAQ. Trimming pared 5 bases from V and 0 bases from J, leaving 13 bases between. CDR3 length: 15 residues. The CDR3 region has the DNA TGTGCCAGCAGCCAGGGGCTAGCGGACCAAGAGACCCAGTACTTC. This encodes CASSQGLADQETQYF.

This chain connects TRBV19 to TRBJ2-7, with TRBD2 matching 9 bases. Per germline, CDR1 LNHDA and CDR2 SQIVND (reference sequence). CDR3 length: 16 amino acids. Unmatched junction bases numbered 10, after V lost 4 bases and J lost 3 bases. CDR3 DNA sequence: TGTGCCAGTAGTAACTTGGTAGCGGGAGACTTCTACGAGCAGTACTTC. The encoded protein is CASSNLVAGDFYEQYF.

The rearrangement uses TRBV6-6 and TRBJ2-2; D unresolved. The CDR3 runs 14 residues. Trimming left V 6 bases short and J 3 bases short, with 11 bases between. The V gene's germline CDR1 is MNHNY and CDR2 SVGAGI (reference sequence). CDR3 protein: CASRSRADTGELFF. The CDR3 DNA reads TGTGCCAGCAGGTCCCGGGCCGACACCGGGGAGCTGTTTTTT.

This clone was observed once. The chain has TRBV27 and TRBJ2-5; D remains ambiguous. Germline V lookup: CDR1 MNHEY, CDR2 SMNVEV (reference sequence). The CDR3 has 14 residues. The V end was cut by 6 bases, the J end by 1 base, with 12 bases between. CDR3 in amino acids: CASRQWGLQETQYF. The DNA of the CDR3 is TGTGCCAGCAGACAGTGGGGTCTCCAAGAGACCCAGTACTTC.

The rearrangement links TRBV6-2 or TRBV6-3 to TRBJ1-1; no definite D call. CDR1 is MNHEY, CDR2 SVGEGT, per germline. Trimming shortened V by 5 bases and J by 1 base, and 11 bases separated the two germline ends. This CDR3 has 14 amino acids. CDR3 protein: CASSTTNTNTEAFF. CDR3 nucleotides: TGTGCCAGCAGTACTACGAACACGAACACTGAAGCTTTCTTT.

This clone was seen only once. This chain links TRBV24-1 with TRBJ2-5, with a tentative D call TRBD1 (5 bases). CDR3 length: 11 amino acids. The V end lost 9 bases, the J end lost 6 bases, and 10 bases lay between the germline ends. Germline loops: CDR1 KGHDR, CDR2 SFDVKD. The CDR3 coding sequence is TGTGCCACCTCAGGGTGGCAGACCCAGTACTTC. This sequence encodes CATSGWQTQYF.

This chain uses TRBV13 with TRBJ1-3; D gene uncertain. The CDR3 totals 15 residues. Per the germline V gene, CDR1 is PRHDT and CDR2 is FYEKMQ (reference sequence). V gave up 0 bases and J gave up 4 bases, with 10 bases separating them. The CDR3 DNA sequence: TGTGCCAGCAGCTTAGGTGGGCAGACGGGAAACACCATATATTTT. It yields the protein CASSLGGQTGNTIYF.

Comment on this clone: A junction end diverges from the germline sequence, so it may reflect a read error. The chain has TRBV19 and TRBJ2-3, with 9 bases identical to TRBD2. The CDR3 length is 14 residues. The germline V gene encodes CDR1 LNHDA and CDR2 SQIVND (reference sequence). The CDR3 sequence is CASRIAGDTDTQYF. The CDR3 nucleotides are TGTGCCAGTAGAATAGCGGGAGACACAGATACGCAGTATTTT.

V and J are TRBV18 and TRBJ2-5; D call uncertain. The germline V and J ends were trimmed by 4 bases and 5 bases, with 20 bases remaining between them. Germline V CDR1 and CDR2: KGHSH, LQKENI. The CDR3 totals 16 residues. CDR3 coding DNA: TGTGCCAGCTCACTCAACAGCCGGCATATCCGGGAGACCCAGTACTTC. It specifies CASSLNSRHIRETQYF.

The V and J genes are TRBV20-1 and TRBJ2-2; TRBD1 aligns across 7 bases. The CDR3 contains 13 residues. V lost 3 bases, J lost 5 bases, and 3 bases stayed unmatched. Germline V gene lookup returns CDR1 DFQATT and CDR2 SNEGSKA (reference sequence). CDR3 coding DNA: TGCAGTGCTAGTGGACAGGAGACCGGGGAGCTGTTTTTT. Encoded protein: CSASGQETGELFF.

The V and J genes are TRBV7-9 and TRBJ1-1; TRBD1 might be the D (5 bases). Germline assignment: CDR1 SEHNR and CDR2 FQNEAQ (reference sequence). Trimming left V 5 bases short and J 1 base short, with 11 bases between. The CDR3 has 14 amino acids. This chain's CDR3 is CASSLGTQNTEAFF. The CDR3 nucleotides read TGTGCCAGCAGCCTCGGGACCCAGAACACTGAAGCTTTCTTT.

This chain links TRBV18 with TRBJ2-5; either TRBD1 or TRBD2 may fit D (6 bases each). The germline gives CDR1 KGHSH, CDR2 LQKENI. The V and J ends lost 3 bases and 4 bases respectively, with 12 bases between them. CDR3 size: 14 residues. CDR3 protein: CASSPSGARETQYF. The CDR3 nucleotides are TGTGCCAGCTCACCTTCGGGGGCTAGAGAGACCCAGTACTTC.

This clone came up once. The chain couples TRBV7-2 to TRBJ2-7; the D gene is possibly TRBD2 (6 bases). CDR3 size: 12 residues. V shed 8 bases and J shed 3 bases, with 11 bases lying between them. CDR1 is SGHTA, CDR2 FQGNSA, per germline. DNA of the CDR3: TGTGCCAGCGCGGGATGGAACTACGAGCAGTACTTC. It encodes CASAGWNYEQYF.

This clone was found once. The genes are TRBV6-6 and TRBJ1-2; D remains unclear. CDR1 is MNHNY and CDR2 is SVGAGI in the germline V gene (reference sequence). The CDR3 runs to 15 residues. V lost 0 bases and J 4 bases, leaving 12 bases between the germline ends. DNA of the CDR3: TGTGCCAGCAGTTACTCTTCTCTGGCAGGCTATGGCTACACCTTC. It specifies CASSYSSLAGYGYTF.

This clone was detected only once. V gene TRBV27 combines with J gene TRBJ2-5, with unresolved D. The V end was cut by 6 bases, the J end by 1 base, with 9 bases between. Germline assignment: CDR1 MNHEY and CDR2 SMNVEV (reference sequence). This CDR3 has 13 amino acids. CDR3 amino acids: CASRTIPQETQYF. The CDR3 DNA follows: TGTGCCAGCAGGACGATCCCCCAAGAGACCCAGTACTTC.

This clone showed up just a few times. The chain uses TRBV19 and TRBJ2-7; possibly TRBD1 for D (6 bases). Looked up from germline, CDR1 is LNHDA and CDR2 is SQIVND (reference sequence). The CDR3 spans 15 residues. Trimming removed 5 bases from V and 6 bases from J, with 20 bases in between. In nucleotides, the CDR3 is TGTGCCAGTAGTCCCTGGACAGCGTCGGCCTCCGAGCAGTACTTC. Translating it yields CASSPWTASASEQYF.

The chain recombines TRBV10-3 with TRBJ1-2, with 7 bases lining up with TRBD1. The CDR3 has 16 amino acids. J gave up 8 bases and V 0 bases, and 12 bases lay outside the gene matches. Germline CDR1 and CDR2: ENHRY and SYGVKD. CDR3 sequence: CAISESPGQQTGGYTF. For the CDR3, the DNA is TGTGCCATCAGTGAGTCGCCGGGACAGCAGACGGGGGGCTACACCTTC.

The chain combines TRBV28 with TRBJ2-7; the D is unclear. The CDR3 has 11 residues. CDR1 and CDR2 from the germline V gene are MDHEN and SYDVKM. V shed 6 bases and J shed 6 bases, with 9 bases lying between them. CDR3 sequence (DNA): TGTGCCAGCAGAGCCCAAGGCGAGCAGTACTTC. This sequence encodes CASRAQGEQYF.

This chain links TRBV30 with TRBJ2-7, with 10 nucleotides matching TRBD1. Trimming took 3 bases from V and 3 from J; bases not matched to a gene: 11. CDR3 size: 16 residues. Germline V lookup: CDR1 GTSNPN, CDR2 SVGIG (reference sequence). CDR3 loop: CAWRDWGTGANYEQYF. In DNA form, the CDR3 reads TGTGCCTGGAGAGATTGGGGGACAGGGGCTAACTACGAGCAGTACTTC.

V and J are TRBV29-1 and TRBJ1-4; 8 nucleotides match TRBD1. The CDR3 runs 15 residues. The V gene end was trimmed by 6 bases and the J gene end by 4 bases; junction bases not matched to a gene: 10. Germline-derived CDR1 and CDR2 are SQVTM and ANQGSEA. DNA for the CDR3: TGCAGCGTGCAAAAACAGGGGGGGAATAATGAAAAACTGTTTTTT. Amino acids: CSVQKQGGNNEKLFF. The full variable domain, with the rest looked up from reference TRBV29-1 and TRBJ1-4, is SAVISQKPSRDICQRGTSLTIQCQVDSQVTMMFWYRQQPGQSLTLIATANQGSEATYESGFVIDKFPISRPNLTFSTLTVSNMSPEDSSIYLCSVQKQGGNNEKLFFGSGTQLSVL.